This entry lists 6 T cell receptor beta chains sequenced from one sample in a study of T cells in Graves' hyperthyroidism and ophthalmopathy. Amplified TCR beta CDR3 regions came from RNA transcripts. A first-round RT-PCR of the TCR CDR3 used the HTBI primer set. TCRdb fed the multiplex PCR reads into MiXCR, producing one record per CDR3 protein. The table has under 400,000 distinct CDR3 sequences, approximately 16% seen once. The sample consisted of blood. The receptor source for this set is a young man with Graves' hyperthyroidism.

V usage is TRBV27 and J usage is TRBJ1-1; D is ambiguous. This CDR3 contains 14 residues. V lost 2 bases to trimming and J lost 4 bases, with 11 bases between them. Germline V gives CDR1 MNHEY, CDR2 SMNVEV (reference sequence). The CDR3 protein is CASSLNPTATEAFF. The CDR3 nucleotides read TGTGCCAGCAGTTTAAACCCCACCGCCACTGAAGCTTTCTTT.

This clonotype was observed at least ten times. This chain joins TRBV28 and TRBJ2-7; 9 nucleotides line up with TRBD1. V was clipped by 3 bases and J by 7 bases; unmatched bases: 7. The germline gives CDR1 MDHEN, CDR2 SYDVKM. This CDR3 is built from 14 residues. This CDR3 is CASSFPNRGLEQYF. The DNA for the CDR3 is TGTGCCAGCAGTTTCCCCAACAGGGGGCTTGAGCAGTACTTC.

This clonotype was recorded many times. The J gene is TRBJ2-3, the V gene TRBV12-3 or TRBV12-4; D is uncertain. CDR3 length: 13 residues. The V end lost 3 bases, the J end lost 2 bases, and 6 bases lay between the germline ends. The chain's CDR3 is CASSLADTDTQYF. CDR3 in DNA: TGTGCCAGCAGTTTGGCGGACACAGATACGCAGTATTTT.

This clonotype has ten or more counts. The gene calls are TRBV20-1 and TRBJ2-2; weak D call: TRBD2 (5 bases). V was clipped by 3 bases and J by 5 bases, with 16 bases between them. The CDR3 is 15 amino acids. The germline V gene encodes CDR1 DFQATT and CDR2 SNEGSKA (reference sequence). The DNA for the CDR3 is TGCAGTGCTAGGATTGTCGATTCGGGGACCGGGGAGCTGTTTTTT. As protein: CSARIVDSGTGELFF.

This clonotype was counted a few times. J is TRBJ2-2 and V is TRBV5-1; D unclear. The CDR3 extends over 13 amino acids. The germline V and J ends were trimmed by 7 bases and 5 bases, with 12 bases remaining between them. Germline V gene lookup returns CDR1 SGHRS and CDR2 YFSETQ. In DNA form, the CDR3 reads TGCGCCAGCGGCGACCCGGCGACCGGGGAGCTGTTTTTT. This codes for CASGDPATGELFF.

The genes are TRBV18 and TRBJ1-5, with D unclear. CDR1 KGHSH and CDR2 LQKENI come from the germline V gene. Trimming left V 4 bases short and J 3 bases short, with 16 bases between. CDR3 length: 16 residues. CDR3 nucleotide sequence: TGTGCCAGCTCACTGGTAGCAGGTGGCTTCAATCAGCCCCAGCATTTT. Residues: CASSLVAGGFNQPQHF.